What follows are 15 T cell receptor beta chains derived from one specimen sequenced in a study of technical replicates of blood from a few donors. Repertoires were generated with immunoSEQ multiplex PCR, while TCRdb's copy carries only in-frame clones and drops some. This sample yields some 87,000 clones, of which 90% to 98% are seen a single time; about 0.3% belongs to the top ten. What was sequenced was T cells isolated from PBMCs. Receptors were obtained from a human donor in good health.

V gene TRBV11-2 combines with J gene TRBJ1-1, with D perhaps TRBD1 (6 bases). The V end was cut by 5 bases, the J end by 6 bases, with 19 bases between. Germline V gives CDR1 SGHAT, CDR2 FQNNGV. This CDR3 comprises 15 residues. The CDR3 nucleotides are TGTGCCAGCAGCCCATACAGGGAAGGTCGCCCTGAAGCTTTCTTT. Amino acids: CASSPYREGRPEAFF. The whole variable domain, remainder taken from reference TRBV11-2 and TRBJ1-1, is EAGVAQSPRYKIIEKRQSVAFWCNPISGHATLYWYQQILGQGPKLLIQFQNNGVVDDSQLPKDRFSAERLKGVDSTLKIQPAKLEDSAVYLCASSPYREGRPEAFFGQGTRLTVV.

The chain is built from TRBV6-1 and TRBJ2-2; D not resolved. Trimming took off 4 bases at V and 7 bases at J, with 7 bases between the two ends. The CDR3 sequence is 12 residues long. CDR1 is MNHNS, CDR2 SASEGT, per germline. CDR3 bases: TGTGCCAGCAGTGTCGGTTACGGGGAGCTGTTTTTT. Encoded protein: CASSVGYGELFF.

The chain has TRBV27 and TRBJ2-2, with 10 nucleotides matching TRBD1. The V gene's germline CDR1 is MNHEY and CDR2 SMNVEV (reference sequence). J gave up 4 bases and V 4 bases, and 0 bases lay outside the gene matches. The CDR3 sequence is 14 residues long. CDR3 coding DNA: TGTGCCAGCAGTTGGACAGGGGGCACCGGGGAGCTGTTTTTT. As protein: CASSWTGGTGELFF.

V is TRBV15 and J is TRBJ2-2; 7 bases are a match to TRBD2. The CDR3 is made up of 14 amino acids. Germline V CDR1 and CDR2: LNHNV, YYDKDF (reference sequence). V dropped 5 bases and J dropped 2; count of bases not matched to a gene: 2. This chain's CDR3 is CATSAGVNTGELFF. CDR3 sequence (DNA): TGTGCCACCAGCGCGGGGGTAAACACCGGGGAGCTGTTTTTT.

The V and J genes are TRBV15 and TRBJ1-5; D unclear. V was cut by 2 bases and J by 7 bases, with 30 bases left in between. CDR1 is LNHNV and CDR2 is YYDKDF in the germline V gene (reference sequence). This CDR3 is 20 amino acids long. CDR3 region: CATSRTHLTGLADPIQPQHF. In DNA form, the CDR3 reads TGTGCCACCAGCAGAACTCACCTTACCGGTCTGGCGGATCCGATCCAGCCCCAGCATTTT.

CDR3 in DNA: TGTGCCAGCAGCCCCCGGCTAGCGGGGAACACCGGGGAGCTGTTTTTT. Protein: CASSPRLAGNTGELFF. The chain recombines TRBV9 with TRBJ2-2; 8 bases agree with TRBD2. V shed 4 bases and J 1 base; nucleotides not matched to a gene: 6. The germline V gene encodes CDR1 SGDLS and CDR2 YYNGEE. The CDR3 totals 16 residues. The whole variable domain, remainder taken from reference TRBV9 and TRBJ2-2, is DSGVTQTPKHLITATGQRVTLRCSPRSGDLSVYWYQQSLDQGLQFLIQYYNGEERAKGNILERFSAQQFPDLHSELNLSSLELGDSALYFCASSPRLAGNTGELFFGEGSRLTVL.

The V call is TRBV7-9, the J call TRBJ2-7; TRBD2 is a possible D gene (6 bases). Germline CDR1 and CDR2: SEHNR and FQNEAQ (reference sequence). V dropped 5 bases and J dropped 3 bases, with 11 bases sitting between them. The CDR3 extends over 13 amino acids. This CDR3 is CASSPPGSYEQYF. The DNA of the CDR3 is TGTGCCAGCAGCCCGCCCGGGAGCTACGAGCAGTACTTC.

The chain joins TRBV7-2 to TRBJ2-5, with 10 bases fitting TRBD2. Germline V CDR1 and CDR2: SGHTA, FQGNSA. The trim removed 2 bases at V and 4 bases at J, leaving 4 bases unmatched. The CDR3 sequence is 15 residues long. The chain's CDR3 is CASSLNLAGVETQYF. CDR3 sequence (DNA): TGTGCCAGCAGCTTAAATCTAGCGGGAGTAGAGACCCAGTACTTC.

The rearrangement joins TRBV4-2 to TRBJ2-1; 12 nucleotides agree with TRBD2. This CDR3 is built from 15 residues. V trimming: 4 bases; J trimming: 7 bases; junction bases outside the gene matches: 5. The germline V gene has CDR1 LGHNA and CDR2 YNFKEQ. CDR3 nucleotides: TGTGCCAGCAGCCTTGGACTAGCGGGAATTAATGAGCAGTTCTTC. Protein product: CASSLGLAGINEQFF.

The J gene is TRBJ1-2, the V gene TRBV5-4; 8 bases map to TRBD1. The CDR3 spans 15 residues. V dropped 3 bases and J dropped 4; count of bases not matched to a gene: 8. Germline CDR1 SGHNT, CDR2 YYREEE (reference sequence). The CDR3 region has the DNA TGTGCCAGCAGCTCCGGGGGTGGGACAGGCTATGGCTACACCTTC. Protein: CASSSGGGTGYGYTF.

The CDR3 reads CAWSAGTSPFF. CDR3 nucleotides: TGTGCCTGGAGCGCCGGGACTAGCCCGTTCTTC. This rearrangement joins TRBV30 to TRBJ2-1; 9 bases fit TRBD2. Germline V gives CDR1 GTSNPN, CDR2 SVGIG (reference sequence). The CDR3 covers 11 residues. The trim removed 3 bases at V and 15 bases at J, leaving 6 bases unmatched. The full variable domain, rest sourced from reference TRBV30 and TRBJ2-1, is SQTIHQWPATLVQPVGSPLSLECTVEGTSNPNLYWYRQAAGRGLQLLFYSVGIGQISSEVPQNLSASRPQDRQFILSSKKLLLSDSGFYLCAWSAGTSPFFGPGTRLTVL.

V gene TRBV10-3 combines with J gene TRBJ1-2, with a tentative D call TRBD1 (6 bases). Trimming removed 0 bases from V and 6 bases from J, with 20 bases in between. The CDR3 runs to 17 residues. The germline CDR1 and CDR2 sequences are ENHRY and SYGVKD. The CDR3: CAISESNVGAAPDGYTF. CDR3 sequence (DNA): TGTGCCATCAGTGAGTCGAATGTGGGGGCTGCCCCCGATGGCTACACCTTC.

The chain links TRBV28 to TRBJ2-5; 8 bases are a match to TRBD2. Germline trimming cut 4 bases from V and 4 bases from J; bases unmatched to any gene: 5. Germline values: CDR1 MDHEN, CDR2 SYDVKM. The CDR3 totals 14 residues. CDR3 in amino acids: CASSSPGGGETQYF. CDR3 nucleotide sequence: TGTGCCAGCAGTTCTCCGGGGGGGGGAGAGACCCAGTACTTC.

This clone was recorded once. The chain joins TRBV7-3 to TRBJ2-2; 9 bases fit TRBD2. Losses at the gene ends were 4 bases for V and 2 bases for J; bases not matched to a gene: 2. CDR1 is SGHTA and CDR2 is FQGTGA in the germline V gene. The CDR3 sequence is 15 residues long. CDR3 sequence: CASSYSGSNTGELFF. Here the CDR3 DNA reads TGTGCCAGCAGCTATAGCGGGAGCAACACCGGGGAGCTGTTTTTT. Full variable domain (remainder filled in from reference TRBV7-3 and TRBJ2-2): GAGVSQTPSNKVTEKGKYVELRCDPISGHTALYWYRQSLGQGPEFLIYFQGTGAADDSGLPNDRFFAVRPEGSVSTLKIQRTERGDSAVYLCASSYSGSNTGELFFGEGSRLTVL.

The chain has TRBV6-1 and TRBJ2-7, with 9 nucleotides matching TRBD1. This CDR3 is 16 amino acids long. Germline CDR1 reads MNHNS; CDR2 reads SASEGT. V dropped 4 bases and J dropped 1; count of bases not matched to a gene: 8. For the CDR3, the DNA is TGTGCCAGCAGTGCCGGAGGGACAGGGTTTTCCTACGAGCAGTACTTC. Its translation: CASSAGGTGFSYEQYF.